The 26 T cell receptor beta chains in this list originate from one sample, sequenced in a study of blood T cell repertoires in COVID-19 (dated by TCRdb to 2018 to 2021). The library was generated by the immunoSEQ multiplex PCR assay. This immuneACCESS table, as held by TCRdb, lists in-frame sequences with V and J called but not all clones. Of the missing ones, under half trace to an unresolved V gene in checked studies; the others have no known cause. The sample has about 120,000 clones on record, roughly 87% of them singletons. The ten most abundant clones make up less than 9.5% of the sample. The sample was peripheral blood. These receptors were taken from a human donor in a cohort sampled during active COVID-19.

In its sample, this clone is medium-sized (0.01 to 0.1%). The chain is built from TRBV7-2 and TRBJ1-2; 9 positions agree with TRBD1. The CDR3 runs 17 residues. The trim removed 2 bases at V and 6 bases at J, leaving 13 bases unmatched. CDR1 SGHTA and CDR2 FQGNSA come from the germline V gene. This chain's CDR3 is CASSLTSGTGMVDGYTF. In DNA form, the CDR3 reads TGTGCCAGCAGCTTAACTTCCGGGACAGGGATGGTCGATGGCTACACCTTC.

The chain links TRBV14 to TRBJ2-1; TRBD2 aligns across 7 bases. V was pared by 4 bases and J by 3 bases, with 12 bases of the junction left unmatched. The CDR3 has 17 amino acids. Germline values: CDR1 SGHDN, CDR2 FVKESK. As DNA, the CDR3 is TGTGCCAGCAGCCTTCCTTGGGCGGGAGCTGTCTACAATGAGCAGTTCTTC. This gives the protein CASSLPWAGAVYNEQFF.

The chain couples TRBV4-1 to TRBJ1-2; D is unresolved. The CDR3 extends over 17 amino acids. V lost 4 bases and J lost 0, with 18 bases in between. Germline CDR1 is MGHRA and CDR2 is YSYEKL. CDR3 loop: CASSLDVGSLPNYGYTF. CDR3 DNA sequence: TGCGCCAGCAGCCTCGACGTCGGGTCCCTTCCTAACTATGGCTACACCTTC.

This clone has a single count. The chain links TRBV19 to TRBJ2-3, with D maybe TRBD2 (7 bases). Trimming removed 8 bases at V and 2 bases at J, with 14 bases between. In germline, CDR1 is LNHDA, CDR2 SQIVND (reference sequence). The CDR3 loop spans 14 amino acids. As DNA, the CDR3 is TGTGCCAGTTACCCGGGGGGCGACACAGATACGCAGTATTTT. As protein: CASYPGGDTDTQYF.

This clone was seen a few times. This CDR3 reads CASSLGQSKMEQFF. In DNA, the CDR3 is TGCGCCAGCAGCTTGGGACAGTCAAAAATGGAGCAGTTCTTC. The chain uses TRBV5-1 and TRBJ2-1; a weak D match, TRBD1 (5 bases). The CDR3 extends over 14 amino acids. The germline gives CDR1 SGHRS, CDR2 YFSETQ. Trimming took 0 bases from V and 10 from J, leaving 14 bases between them.

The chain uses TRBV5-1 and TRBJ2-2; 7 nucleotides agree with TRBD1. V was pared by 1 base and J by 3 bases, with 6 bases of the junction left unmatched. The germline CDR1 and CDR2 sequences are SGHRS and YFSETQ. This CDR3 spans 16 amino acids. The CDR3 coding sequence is TGCGCCAGCAGCTTGTTGTCAGGGGGAGACACCGGGGAGCTGTTTTTT. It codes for CASSLLSGGDTGELFF.

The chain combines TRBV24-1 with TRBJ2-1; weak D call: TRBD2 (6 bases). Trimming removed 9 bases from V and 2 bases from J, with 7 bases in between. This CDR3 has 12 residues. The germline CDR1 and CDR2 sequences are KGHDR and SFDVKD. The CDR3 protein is CATGGTYNEQFF. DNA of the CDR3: TGTGCCACCGGCGGGACCTACAATGAGCAGTTCTTC.

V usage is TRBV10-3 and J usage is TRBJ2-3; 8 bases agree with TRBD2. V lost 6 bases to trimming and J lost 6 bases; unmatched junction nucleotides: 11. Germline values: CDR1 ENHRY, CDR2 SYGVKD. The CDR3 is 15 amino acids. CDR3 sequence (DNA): TGTGCCATCAGAAGCCAGCGGGAGCAGGGTGATACGCAGTATTTT. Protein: CAIRSQREQGDTQYF.

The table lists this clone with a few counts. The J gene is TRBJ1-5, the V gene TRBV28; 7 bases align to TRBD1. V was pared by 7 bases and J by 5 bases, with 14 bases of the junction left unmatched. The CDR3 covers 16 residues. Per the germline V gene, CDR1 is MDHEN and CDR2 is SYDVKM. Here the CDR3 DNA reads TGTGCCAGCACTCCCACCCAGGGACAGCCATATCAGCCCCAGCATTTT. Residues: CASTPTQGQPYQPQHF.

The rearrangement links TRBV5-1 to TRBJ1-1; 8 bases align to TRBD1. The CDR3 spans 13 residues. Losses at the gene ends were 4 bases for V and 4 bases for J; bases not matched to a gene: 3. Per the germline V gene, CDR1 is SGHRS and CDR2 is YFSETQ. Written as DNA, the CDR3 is TGCGCCAGCAGCGAGGACAGGGTCACTGAAGCTTTCTTT. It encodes CASSEDRVTEAFF.

CDR3 sequence: CASGLPRTGGSTEAFF. The CDR3 DNA follows: TGTGCTAGTGGTTTGCCGCGGACAGGAGGAAGCACTGAAGCTTTCTTT. The rearrangement uses TRBV12-5 and TRBJ1-1, with TRBD1 matching 7 bases. V lost 2 bases to trimming and J lost 4 bases; unmatched junction nucleotides: 10. Germline V gives CDR1 LGHNT, CDR2 FRNRAP. The CDR3 loop spans 16 amino acids.

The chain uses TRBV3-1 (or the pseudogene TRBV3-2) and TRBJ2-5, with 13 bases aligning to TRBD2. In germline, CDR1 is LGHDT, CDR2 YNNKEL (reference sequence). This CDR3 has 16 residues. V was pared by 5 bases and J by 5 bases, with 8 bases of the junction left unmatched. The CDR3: CASSNRTSGRKETQYF. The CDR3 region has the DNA TGTGCCAGCAGCAATCGGACTAGCGGGAGAAAGGAGACCCAGTACTTC.

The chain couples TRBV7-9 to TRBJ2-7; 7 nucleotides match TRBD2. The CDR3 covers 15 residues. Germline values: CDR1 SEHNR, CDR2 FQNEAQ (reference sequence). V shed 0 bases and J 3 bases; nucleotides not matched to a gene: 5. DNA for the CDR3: TGTGCCAGCAGCTTAGCGTCTAGCGGCAACTACGAGCAGTACTTC. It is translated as CASSLASSGNYEQYF.

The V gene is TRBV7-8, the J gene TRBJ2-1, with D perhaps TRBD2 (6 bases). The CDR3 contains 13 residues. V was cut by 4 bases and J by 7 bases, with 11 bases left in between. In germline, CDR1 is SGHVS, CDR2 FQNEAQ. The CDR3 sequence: CASSWGLQNEQFF. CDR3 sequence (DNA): TGTGCCAGCAGCTGGGGACTTCAGAATGAGCAGTTCTTC.

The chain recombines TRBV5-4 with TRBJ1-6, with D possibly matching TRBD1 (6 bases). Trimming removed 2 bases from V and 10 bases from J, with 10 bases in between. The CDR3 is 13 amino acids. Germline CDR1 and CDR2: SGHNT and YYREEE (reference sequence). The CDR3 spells CASSLQGSSPLHF. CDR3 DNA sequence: TGTGCCAGCAGCTTACAGGGAAGCTCACCCCTCCACTTT.

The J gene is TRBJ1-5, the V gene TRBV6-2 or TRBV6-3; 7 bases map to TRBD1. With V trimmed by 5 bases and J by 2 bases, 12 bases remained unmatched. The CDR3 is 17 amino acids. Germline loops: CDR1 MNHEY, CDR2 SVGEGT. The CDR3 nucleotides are TGTGCCAGCAGTGGAGGGGGCGGGGATCACCGCAATCAGCCCCAGCATTTT. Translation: CASSGGGGDHRNQPQHF.

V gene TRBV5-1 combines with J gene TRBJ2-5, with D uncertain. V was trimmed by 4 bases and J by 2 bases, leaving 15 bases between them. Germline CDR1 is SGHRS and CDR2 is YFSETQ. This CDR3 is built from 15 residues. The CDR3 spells CASSLPVSAQETQYF. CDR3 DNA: TGCGCCAGCAGCCTCCCGGTTTCAGCGCAAGAGACCCAGTACTTC.

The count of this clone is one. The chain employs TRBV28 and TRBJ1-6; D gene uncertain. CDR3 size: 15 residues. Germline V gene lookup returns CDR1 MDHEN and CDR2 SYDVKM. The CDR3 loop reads CAARWPQGGGSPLHF. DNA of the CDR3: TGTGCTGCGCGTTGGCCTCAAGGCGGTGGTTCACCCCTCCACTTT.

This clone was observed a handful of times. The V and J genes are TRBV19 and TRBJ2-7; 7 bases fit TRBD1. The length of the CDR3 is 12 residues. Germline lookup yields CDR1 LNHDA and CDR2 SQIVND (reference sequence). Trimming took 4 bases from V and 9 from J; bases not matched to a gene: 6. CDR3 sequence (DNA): TGTGCCAGTAGTAACAGGGGAAACGTGCAGTACTTC. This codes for CASSNRGNVQYF.

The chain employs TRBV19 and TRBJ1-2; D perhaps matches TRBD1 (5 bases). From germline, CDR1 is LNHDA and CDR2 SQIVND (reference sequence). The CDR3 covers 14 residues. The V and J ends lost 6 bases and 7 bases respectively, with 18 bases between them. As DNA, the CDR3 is TGTGCCAGTAGCCTGGGGCAGGGAAGAGCTGGCTACACCTTC. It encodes CASSLGQGRAGYTF.

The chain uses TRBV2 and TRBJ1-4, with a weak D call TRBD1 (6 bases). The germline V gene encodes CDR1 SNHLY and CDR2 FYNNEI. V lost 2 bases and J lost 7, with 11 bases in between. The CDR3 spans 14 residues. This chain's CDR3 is CASSENREGEKLFF. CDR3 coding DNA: TGTGCCAGCAGTGAAAACAGGGAGGGTGAAAAACTGTTTTTT.

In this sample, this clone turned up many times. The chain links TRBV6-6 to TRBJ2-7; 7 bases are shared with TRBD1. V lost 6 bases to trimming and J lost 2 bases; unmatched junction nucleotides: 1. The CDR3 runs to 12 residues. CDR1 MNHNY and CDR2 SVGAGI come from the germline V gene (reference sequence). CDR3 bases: TGTGCCAGCAGGGACAGGACCTACGAGCAGTACTTC. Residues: CASRDRTYEQYF.

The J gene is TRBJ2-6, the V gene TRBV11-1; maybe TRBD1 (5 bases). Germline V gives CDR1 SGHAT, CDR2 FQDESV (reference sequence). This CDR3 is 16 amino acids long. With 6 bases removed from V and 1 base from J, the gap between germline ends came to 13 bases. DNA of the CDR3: TGTGCCAGCAGGCCAGGGTGGCTTTCTGGGGCCAACGTCCTGACTTTC. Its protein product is CASRPGWLSGANVLTF.

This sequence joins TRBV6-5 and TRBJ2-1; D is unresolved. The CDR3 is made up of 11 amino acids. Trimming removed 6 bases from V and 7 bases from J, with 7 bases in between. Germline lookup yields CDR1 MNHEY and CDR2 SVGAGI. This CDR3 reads CASRASNEQFF. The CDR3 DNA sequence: TGTGCCAGCAGAGCGTCGAATGAGCAGTTCTTC.

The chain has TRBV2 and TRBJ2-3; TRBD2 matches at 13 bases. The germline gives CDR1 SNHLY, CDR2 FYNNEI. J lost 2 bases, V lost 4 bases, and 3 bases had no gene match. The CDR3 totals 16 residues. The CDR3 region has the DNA TGTGCCAGCAGTGGGGGACTAGCGGGGACCACAGATACGCAGTATTTT. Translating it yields CASSGGLAGTTDTQYF.

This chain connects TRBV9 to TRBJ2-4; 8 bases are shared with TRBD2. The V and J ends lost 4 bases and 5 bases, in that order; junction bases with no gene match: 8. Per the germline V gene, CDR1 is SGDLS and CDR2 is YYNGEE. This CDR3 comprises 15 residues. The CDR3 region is CASSSVPGLENIQYF. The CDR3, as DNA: TGTGCCAGCAGCTCAGTGCCGGGACTAGAAAACATTCAGTACTTC. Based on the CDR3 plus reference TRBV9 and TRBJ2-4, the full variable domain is DSGVTQTPKHLITATGQRVTLRCSPRSGDLSVYWYQQSLDQGLQFLIQYYNGEERAKGNILERFSAQQFPDLHSELNLSSLELGDSALYFCASSSVPGLENIQYFGAGTRLSVL.